The next 10 T cell receptor beta chains were all read from a single sample in a study of CD8 T cells in ankylosing spondylitis. TCRdb re-analysed the 5' RACE reads in MiXCR, keeping a single row per CDR3 protein. The sample contains around 340,000 distinct CDR3 sequences, 20% to 25% of which appear only once. The specimen was blood, either unsorted or a sorted T cell fraction (not recorded which). These receptor sequences come from a male donor with ankylosing spondylitis or in good health (not recorded which).

The V and J genes are TRBV28 and TRBJ1-1, with TRBD1 matching over 10 bases. The length of the CDR3 is 16 residues. V gave up 3 bases and J gave up 0 bases; unmatched junction bases: 4. The germline gives CDR1 MDHEN, CDR2 SYDVKM. The CDR3 is CASSFGTGDMNTEAFF. For the CDR3, the DNA is TGTGCCAGCAGTTTTGGGACAGGGGACATGAACACTGAAGCTTTCTTT.

This clonotype was seen a handful of times. V and J are TRBV28 and TRBJ2-3, with 8 bases lining up with TRBD1. J gave up 2 bases and V 7 bases, and 11 bases lay outside the gene matches. CDR3 length equals 16 residues. Germline loops: CDR1 MDHEN, CDR2 SYDVKM. CDR3 DNA: TGTGCCAGCAAGCAGGGGGCGATGGGAAACACAGATACGCAGTATTTT. Translation gives CASKQGAMGNTDTQYF.

The V gene is TRBV9, the J gene TRBJ2-7; TRBD1 aligns across 7 bases. The germline V gene encodes CDR1 SGDLS and CDR2 YYNGEE. The CDR3 has 15 amino acids. V lost 4 bases to trimming and J lost 2 bases; unmatched junction nucleotides: 9. CDR3 in amino acids: CASSLAGTAAYEQYF. CDR3 bases: TGTGCCAGCAGCCTAGCCGGGACAGCCGCCTACGAGCAGTACTTC.

This sequence joins TRBV11-2 and TRBJ2-7, with TRBD2 matching over 7 bases. Germline V gene lookup returns CDR1 SGHAT and CDR2 FQNNGV. The CDR3 contains 15 residues. Losses at the gene ends were 2 bases for V and 7 bases for J; bases not matched to a gene: 11. DNA for the CDR3: TGTGCCAGCAGCTTATACCGGGGGGAAGCACGGGAGCAGTACTTC. Its protein product is CASSLYRGEAREQYF.

The chain employs TRBV4-1 and TRBJ2-6; tentative D call: TRBD1 (6 bases). Germline V gene lookup returns CDR1 MGHRA and CDR2 YSYEKL. CDR3 size: 17 residues. V shed 3 bases and J shed 2 bases, with 14 bases lying between them. DNA of the CDR3: TGCGCCAGCAGCCACTCTGGACAGCTCCCTGGGGCCAACGTCCTGACTTTC. This codes for CASSHSGQLPGANVLTF.

This clonotype showed up just a few times. The gene calls are TRBV27 and TRBJ2-1, with 11 bases lining up with TRBD2. This CDR3 comprises 15 residues. Per the germline V gene, CDR1 is MNHEY and CDR2 is SMNVEV (reference sequence). V was pared by 5 bases and J by 6 bases, with 6 bases of the junction left unmatched. Here the CDR3 reads CASSPLAGEINEQFF. Written as DNA, the CDR3 is TGTGCCAGCAGTCCACTAGCGGGGGAAATCAATGAGCAGTTCTTC.

The chain links TRBV7-9 to TRBJ2-7, with 8 bases lining up with TRBD1. Germline V CDR1 and CDR2: SEHNR, FQNEAQ (reference sequence). The CDR3 has 15 residues. The junction had 3 bases not matched to a gene; V was cut back by 0 bases and J by 2 bases. DNA of the CDR3: TGTGCCAGCAGCTTAGCCCCGGGACAGGCCTACGAGCAGTACTTC. Translating it yields CASSLAPGQAYEQYF.

The chain carries TRBV4-1 and TRBJ2-1; D call uncertain. The germline V and J ends were trimmed by 9 bases and 6 bases, with 15 bases remaining between them. The CDR3 is 13 amino acids. Germline V gene sequence: CDR1 MGHRA, CDR2 YSYEKL. CDR3 DNA sequence: TGCGCCAGAGGAGCCGGGCCCCTCAATGAGCAGTTCTTC. This gives the protein CARGAGPLNEQFF.

The rearrangement joins TRBV12-3 or TRBV12-4 to TRBJ1-4; D possibly corresponds to TRBD1 (5 bases). The length of the CDR3 is 12 residues. Trimming took off 6 bases at V and 7 bases at J, with 9 bases between the two ends. CDR3 residues: CASSRAVEKLFF. In DNA, the CDR3 is TGTGCCAGCAGCAGGGCGGTTGAAAAACTGTTTTTT.

This clonotype was recorded a few times. The CDR3 loop reads CSAPGSSAGASYEQYF. In DNA, the CDR3 is TGCAGTGCTCCAGGGTCTTCAGCGGGGGCCTCCTACGAGCAGTACTTC. This chain connects TRBV20-1 to TRBJ2-7; 8 nucleotides line up with TRBD2. CDR1 and CDR2 (germline): DFQATT, SNEGSKA (reference sequence). The CDR3 runs 16 residues. J lost 0 bases, V lost 5 bases, and 12 bases had no gene match.